The sequence of this TCR beta chain was determined in a study of T cells in tuberculosis. Turning to this clone: What it binds is unknown.

Study-wide results and caveats: The TCR-beta difference was not significant; alpha differences partly reflected length. Cases with active tuberculosis were adults, while controls were adolescents. Active tuberculosis alpha repertoires lay closer to GMM-specific TCRs than controls'.

The trim removed 3 bases at V and 4 bases at J, leaving 8 bases unmatched. This CDR3 is built from 14 residues. Germline loops: CDR1 GTSNPN, CDR2 SVGIG (reference sequence). Time point here: new active TB diagnosis, blood taken before or within 7 days of starting treatment. On average approximately 100,000 T cells per donor were immunosequenced. Measured with immunoSEQ multiplex PCR; TCRdb has only the in-frame clones, and not every one. The sample includes roughly 34,000 clones, about 83% of them seen just once. The rearrangement uses TRBV30 and TRBJ1-2; 7 nucleotides agree with TRBD1. The sequence derives from an adult with tuberculosis. The sequenced sample was PBMCs, obtained at tuberculosis diagnosis. Here the CDR3 reads CAWRGNRGTYGYTF. CDR3 nucleotides: TGTGCCTGGAGGGGCAACAGGGGCACCTATGGCTACACCTTC.